This T cell receptor (beta chain) emerged from a study of T cell responses to AZD1222 COVID-19 vaccine. Study-level points and caveats: Repertoires were obtained solely post-peak T cell response. Most donors were white British and more were female, and clonal diversity was possibly underestimated. Close to half of spike-specific TCRs reportedly recognize unmutated variant regions. It was only six AZD1222 recipients who were seropositive at baseline.

With regard to this clone: Its target is unknown.

The CDR3 sequence is 15 residues long. Unmatched junction bases numbered 7, after V lost 6 bases and J lost 2 bases. Germline V lookup: CDR1 SNHLY, CDR2 FYNNEI. TCRdb's copy holds only in-frame clones and misses some; the assay was immunoSEQ multiplex PCR. The sample has roughly 130,000 clones, about nine tenths seen once; the top ten hold approximately 1.4%. The rearrangement uses TRBV2 and TRBJ2-5; 9 nucleotides line up with TRBD1. This receptor was taken from an adult in good health. Source: peripheral blood, taken on day 0 of AZD1222 vaccination. The chain's CDR3 is CASRPDRGGQETQYF. CDR3 in DNA: TGTGCCAGCAGACCCGACAGGGGGGGGCAAGAGACCCAGTACTTC.